A single sample is the source of the 17 T cell receptor beta chains below, sequenced in a study of CD8 T cells in Susac syndrome. The authors reverse transcribed about 0.5 to 1 ug RNA with random hexamers. From the immunoSEQ multiplex PCR reads, TCRdb called clonotypes with MiXCR, one entry per CDR3 protein. In the table there are hundreds of thousands of distinct CDR3 sequences, roughly 93% of which are singletons. The sample taken for sequencing was CD4+ T cells from PBMCs. These receptors all stem from a human donor with multiple sclerosis.

The chain combines TRBV10-3 with TRBJ2-1, with a weak D call TRBD1 (5 bases). CDR3 length: 15 residues. The V and J ends lost 4 bases and 4 bases respectively, with 14 bases between them. Germline V gene sequence: CDR1 ENHRY, CDR2 SYGVKD. DNA for the CDR3: TGTGCCATCAGTGCTGGGGCGATGGGTTACAATGAGCAGTTCTTC. This sequence encodes CAISAGAMGYNEQFF.

The rearrangement joins TRBV2 to TRBJ2-2; D is unclear. With 5 bases removed from V and 6 bases from J, the gap between germline ends came to 7 bases. Germline loops: CDR1 SNHLY, CDR2 FYNNEI. This CDR3 comprises 12 residues. This CDR3 reads CASSRRSGELFF. CDR3 coding DNA: TGTGCCAGCAGTCGACGGTCCGGGGAGCTGTTTTTT.

V is TRBV3-1 and J is TRBJ1-6; no definite D call. V lost 4 bases, J lost 8 bases, and 12 bases lay in between. The CDR3 has 14 amino acids. Germline loops: CDR1 LGHDT, CDR2 YNNKEL (reference sequence). CDR3 residues: CASSPSAMDSPLHF. The CDR3 DNA is TGTGCCAGCAGCCCCAGTGCCATGGATTCACCCCTCCACTTT.

This clonotype was counted only a few times. J is TRBJ2-1 and V is TRBV7-2; D assignment may be TRBD1 or TRBD2 (5 bases each). The V and J ends lost 1 base and 4 bases respectively, with 11 bases between them. The length of the CDR3 is 15 residues. Looked up from germline, CDR1 is SGHTA and CDR2 is FQGNSA. The CDR3: CASSLVSGGYNEQFF. The DNA for the CDR3 is TGTGCCAGCAGCTTAGTATCTGGGGGATACAATGAGCAGTTCTTC.

This chain joins TRBV5-1 and TRBJ2-7, with 7 bases aligning to TRBD2. Germline V gene lookup returns CDR1 SGHRS and CDR2 YFSETQ. Trimming cost V 0 bases and J 0 bases; bases outside gene matches: 12. This CDR3 region has 18 residues. CDR3 in DNA: TGCGCCAGCAGCTTGGCCCGCGGGGGTACACCAATCTCCTACGAGCAGTACTTC. It yields the protein CASSLARGGTPISYEQYF.

This clonotype was found a few times. This chain links TRBV14 with TRBJ1-4; D remains ambiguous. In germline, CDR1 is SGHDN, CDR2 FVKESK. The ends were cut back, 3 bases at V and 8 bases at J, with 7 bases in the middle. The CDR3 is 12 residues long. The CDR3 sequence: CASSHLREKLFF. The CDR3 DNA follows: TGTGCCAGCAGCCACTTACGGGAAAAACTGTTTTTT.

The gene calls are TRBV30 and TRBJ2-2; a weak D match, TRBD1 (5 bases). The CDR3 is 11 amino acids. Between the trimmed V and J ends, which lost 8 bases and 2 bases, there was a span of 6 bases. Germline V gene lookup returns CDR1 GTSNPN and CDR2 SVGIG (reference sequence). CDR3 sequence: CARGNTGELFF. In nucleotides, the CDR3 is TGTGCCAGGGGAAACACCGGGGAGCTGTTTTTT.

The chain links TRBV7-3 to TRBJ2-7; D is perhaps TRBD2 (7 bases). V dropped 0 bases and J dropped 1 base, with 13 bases sitting between them. The CDR3 is made up of 16 amino acids. CDR1 is SGHTA and CDR2 is FQGTGA in the germline V gene. The CDR3 DNA sequence: TGTGCCAGCAGCTTAACCGGGGGGACAATATCCTACGAGCAGTACTTC. Translation: CASSLTGGTISYEQYF.

The DNA for the CDR3 is TGTGCCAGTAGCTCAGACGGTATGGCGATCCCGTATAGCAATCAGCCCCAGCATTTT. Its protein is CASSSDGMAIPYSNQPQHF. V gene TRBV19 combines with J gene TRBJ1-5; D is ambiguous. In germline, CDR1 is LNHDA, CDR2 SQIVND (reference sequence). The CDR3 length is 19 residues. Trimming pared 6 bases from V and 0 bases from J, leaving 24 bases between.

The count of this clonotype is one. The gene calls are TRBV9 and TRBJ2-5; D is possibly TRBD1 or TRBD2 (5 bases each). The ends were cut back, 0 bases at V and 7 bases at J, with 16 bases in the middle. CDR3 length: 15 amino acids. Germline values: CDR1 SGDLS, CDR2 YYNGEE. CDR3 protein: CASSVVGTDQGTQYF. Here the CDR3 DNA reads TGTGCCAGCAGCGTAGTCGGGACGGATCAGGGGACCCAGTACTTC. The whole variable domain, remainder taken from reference TRBV9 and TRBJ2-5, is DSGVTQTPKHLITATGQRVTLRCSPRSGDLSVYWYQQSLDQGLQFLIQYYNGEERAKGNILERFSAQQFPDLHSELNLSSLELGDSALYFCASSVVGTDQGTQYFGPGTRLLVL.

In DNA, the CDR3 is TGTGCCAGCAGCTTAGCATTCAGCTCCTACAATGAGCAGTTCTTC. Its protein product is CASSLAFSSYNEQFF. The chain links TRBV7-6 to TRBJ2-1; no definite D call. The CDR3 spans 15 residues. CDR1 is SGHVS, CDR2 FNYEAQ, per germline. Trimming removed 0 bases at V and 0 bases at J, with 6 bases between.

The chain carries TRBV23-1 and TRBJ1-1; D is perhaps TRBD1 (5 bases). TRBV23-1 is an open reading frame, and its role is uncertain. The CDR3 runs 13 residues. V lost 11 bases, J lost 1 base, and 14 bases lay in between. The CDR3 region is CAGRQLKNTEAFF. CDR3 bases: TGCGCCGGAAGACAGCTAAAGAACACTGAAGCTTTCTTT.

V is TRBV12-3 or TRBV12-4 and J is TRBJ2-3; 10 nucleotides align to TRBD1. The trim removed 5 bases at V and 1 base at J, leaving 6 bases unmatched. The CDR3 consists of 16 residues. The CDR3 region has the DNA TGTGCCAGCAGTCAGCGCGGGACAGGGGGCACAGATACGCAGTATTTT. It yields the protein CASSQRGTGGTDTQYF.

V gene TRBV16 combines with J gene TRBJ1-2; D is perhaps TRBD1 (5 bases). The CDR3 has 13 residues. Germline assignment: CDR1 KGHSY and CDR2 FQNENV. V lost 7 bases and J lost 0, with 9 bases in between. The CDR3 region has the DNA TGTGCCAGCACCCGGACACCTAACTATGGCTACACCTTC. It is translated as CASTRTPNYGYTF. The full variable domain, in which reference TRBV16 and TRBJ1-2 provide the parts outside the CDR3, is GEEVAQTPKHLVRGEGQKAKLYCAPIKGHSYVFWYQQVLKNEFKFLISFQNENVFDETGMPKERFSAKCLPNSPCSLEIQATKLEDSAVYFCASTRTPNYGYTFGSGTRLTVV.

The chain employs TRBV21-1 and TRBJ2-7; the table's D call, TRBD1, has no DNA check behind it. TRBV21-1 is shown as a pseudogene. The CDR3 has 14 residues. The CDR3 nucleotides read TGTGCCAGCAGCAAAGAGGGGGACAGTTACGAGCAGTACGTC. This codes for CASSKEGDSYEQYV.

This chain joins TRBV20-1 and TRBJ2-5, with 9 nucleotides matching TRBD1. The germline V gene has CDR1 DFQATT and CDR2 SNEGSKA (reference sequence). The trim removed 6 bases at V and 5 bases at J, leaving 4 bases unmatched. CDR3 length equals 12 residues. The CDR3 DNA reads TGCAGTGCCCCGGGACAGGGTGAGACCCAGTACTTC. It is translated as CSAPGQGETQYF.

This clonotype has a handful of counts. The chain uses TRBV27 and TRBJ2-1, with 7 bases aligning to TRBD2. The CDR3 covers 13 residues. J was trimmed by 8 bases and V by 3 bases; bases with no gene match: 4. The germline V gene encodes CDR1 MNHEY and CDR2 SMNVEV (reference sequence). CDR3 in amino acids: CASSLIGGDEQFF. The CDR3 DNA sequence: TGTGCCAGCAGTTTGATTGGGGGGGATGAGCAGTTCTTC.